This TCR beta chain was identified in a study of glioma-infiltrating T cells. Findings and caveats of the study: Above-expected tissue-blood divergence occurred in all gliomas, most in low-grade ones. CDR3 overlap between tissue and blood was very small.

TCR alpha and beta CDR3 regions were amplified from RNA using iRepertoire nested multiplex PCR. One-step reverse transcription and amplification started from about 100-400 ng of tissue mRNA or PBMC total RNA. TCRdb passed the multiplex PCR reads through MiXCR, listing each CDR3 protein once. The table lists about 200,000 distinct CDR3 sequences, roughly a third of them singletons. The germline V gene encodes CDR1 LNHDA and CDR2 SQIVND (reference sequence). The CDR3 totals 16 residues. V lost 3 bases to trimming and J lost 5 bases; unmatched junction nucleotides: 6. This clonotype appeared a few times. Its antigen is as yet unknown.

The receptor comes from a human donor with low-grade glioma or glioblastoma, undergoing nonglioma brain surgery, or in good health (not recorded which). The sample comprised glioma tissue, nonneoplastic brain tissue, or PBMCs (not recorded which). The chain uses TRBV19 and TRBJ2-3, with 12 bases identical to TRBD1. The CDR3: CASSMGQGAHKDTQYF. CDR3 in DNA: TGTGCCAGTAGTATGGGACAGGGGGCGCATAAAGATACGCAGTATTTT.